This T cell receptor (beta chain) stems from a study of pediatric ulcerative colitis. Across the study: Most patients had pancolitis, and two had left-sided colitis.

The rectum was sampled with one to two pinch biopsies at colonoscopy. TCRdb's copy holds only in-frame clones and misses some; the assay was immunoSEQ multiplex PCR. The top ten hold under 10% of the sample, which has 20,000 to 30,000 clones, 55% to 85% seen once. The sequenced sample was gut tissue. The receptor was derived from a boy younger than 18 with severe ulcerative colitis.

CDR3 loop: CASSLAGTSASYEQYF. CDR3 DNA: TGTGCCAGCAGCTTAGCCGGGACTAGCGCGTCCTACGAGCAGTACTTC. The chain uses TRBV7-9 and TRBJ2-7; 10 bases line up with TRBD2. The CDR3 has 16 amino acids. In germline, CDR1 is SEHNR, CDR2 FQNEAQ (reference sequence). V shed 0 bases, J shed 1 base, and the junction held 3 bases outside the gene matches.